This T cell receptor (beta chain) was sequenced for a study of blood T cell repertoires in COVID-19. Original processing notes: The authors estimated nucleated cell counts from reference gene primer amplification. Assay: immunoSEQ multiplex PCR; the TCRdb copy retains only in-frame clones and omits some. That table is the source of V, J and clone size, and D and trimming were worked out from the DNA. The table includes tens of thousands of clones, roughly 87% detected once. Trimming cost V 2 bases and J 6 bases, with 9 bases left between them. The germline gives CDR1 SGHKS, CDR2 YYEKEE (reference sequence). This CDR3 region has 13 residues. This clone has a single count.

Sequencing was performed on peripheral blood. The source is a man aged 45-65 years with active COVID-19. The V call is TRBV5-5, the J call TRBJ1-5; possible D gene TRBD1, 5 bases. In DNA, the CDR3 is TGTGCCAGCAGCTTTGACAGTATTCAGCCCCAGCATTTT. Residues: CASSFDSIQPQHF.